The next 30 T cell receptor beta chains were all read from a single sample in a study of blood T cell repertoires in COVID-19. The data were produced by immunoSEQ multiplex PCR, yet TCRdb's version contains in-frame clones alone and is incomplete. The table has about 39,000 clones, more than 80% seen once; the top ten hold about 15%. Sequenced sample: peripheral blood. The receptors originated from a man over 45 with active or convalescent COVID-19.

The chain is built from TRBV15 and TRBJ1-1, with D possibly TRBD1 on 6 matching bases. With 0 bases removed from V and 8 bases from J, the gap between germline ends came to 10 bases. Germline loops: CDR1 LNHNV, CDR2 YYDKDF (reference sequence). This CDR3 comprises 13 residues. The CDR3 loop is CATSRDTGREAFF. The CDR3 nucleotides read TGTGCCACCAGCAGAGATACAGGGAGAGAAGCTTTCTTT.

The V and J genes are TRBV9 and TRBJ1-2; 7 nucleotides agree with TRBD1. CDR3 length equals 12 residues. Germline loops: CDR1 SGDLS, CDR2 YYNGEE. J gave up 5 bases and V 4 bases, and 2 bases lay outside the gene matches. This CDR3 is CASSPGGYGYTF. For the CDR3, the DNA is TGTGCCAGCAGCCCAGGGGGGTATGGCTACACCTTC.

This chain connects TRBV6-1 to TRBJ1-2; TRBD1 agrees at 8 bases. The V segment lost 2 bases and the J segment 4 bases; nucleotides outside the gene matches: 6. The CDR3 is 15 residues long. Germline V gives CDR1 MNHNS, CDR2 SASEGT. In nucleotides, the CDR3 is TGTGCCAGCAGTGAAACTAAGGGACAGGTCTATGGCTACACCTTC. Protein product: CASSETKGQVYGYTF.

This sequence joins TRBV9 and TRBJ1-2, with a weak D call TRBD1 (6 bases). The V gene lost 3 bases and the J gene lost 3 bases, with 15 bases spanning the gap. Germline CDR1 and CDR2: SGDLS and YYNGEE. This CDR3 contains 15 residues. CDR3 protein: CASSATGFGDYGYTF. CDR3 DNA: TGTGCCAGCAGCGCCACAGGGTTTGGAGACTATGGCTACACCTTC.

Within the sample, this clone is medium-sized. CDR3 residues: CASSIGAGGLTDTQYF. CDR3 DNA sequence: TGTGCCAGTAGTATAGGCGCGGGGGGCCTCACAGATACGCAGTATTTT. The chain couples TRBV19 to TRBJ2-3, with 8 bases matching TRBD2. The CDR3 sequence is 16 residues long. Germline CDR1 and CDR2: LNHDA and SQIVND (reference sequence). With 1 base clipped from V and 2 bases from J, the junction kept 5 bases outside the gene matches.

The CDR3 DNA reads TGTGCCAGCAGCTCACAGGGCTCTGGAAACACCATATATTTT. As protein: CASSSQGSGNTIYF. The chain links TRBV7-8 to TRBJ1-3; a weak D match, TRBD1 (6 bases). Looked up from germline, CDR1 is SGHVS and CDR2 is FQNEAQ. The CDR3 is 14 residues long. Trimming took off 4 bases at V and 0 bases at J, with 7 bases between the two ends.

The V call is TRBV28, the J call TRBJ1-1, with a possible D match to TRBD1 (6 bases). Germline V CDR1 and CDR2: MDHEN, SYDVKM. The CDR3 covers 15 residues. V lost 8 bases, J lost 3 bases, and 19 bases lay in between. CDR3 in amino acids: CASLTRTVGDTEAFF. The CDR3 DNA follows: TGTGCCAGCCTTACCAGGACAGTCGGGGACACTGAAGCTTTCTTT.

This clone was counted a single time. CDR3 coding DNA: TGTGCCATCAGTGGGACAGGGGCAGAGACCCAGTACTTC. This encodes CAISGTGAETQYF. The V and J genes are TRBV10-3 and TRBJ2-5; 9 nucleotides agree with TRBD1. Germline trimming cut 4 bases from V and 4 bases from J; bases unmatched to any gene: 1. This CDR3 has 13 residues. CDR1 and CDR2 (germline): ENHRY, SYGVKD.

The table lists this clone with a count of one. The chain has TRBV6-5 and TRBJ1-1; a weak D match, TRBD1 (5 bases). CDR1 is MNHEY and CDR2 is SVGAGI in the germline V gene. CDR3 length: 14 amino acids. V was trimmed by 3 bases and J by 4 bases, leaving 12 bases between them. The CDR3 protein is CASSYSGGSTEAFF. CDR3 sequence (DNA): TGTGCCAGCAGTTATTCGGGGGGGTCCACTGAAGCTTTCTTT.

The chain joins TRBV19 to TRBJ2-1; D gene ambiguous. V lost 4 bases, J lost 9 bases, and 13 bases lay in between. There are 13 residues in the CDR3. CDR1 and CDR2 from the germline V gene are LNHDA and SQIVND (reference sequence). The CDR3 DNA sequence: TGTGCCAGTAGTACCCGCCCAGGTATTGAGCAGTTCTTC. Translated: CASSTRPGIEQFF.

The rearrangement links TRBV5-4 to TRBJ2-3; 8 bases fit TRBD2. The CDR3 is 15 residues long. Unmatched junction bases numbered 5, after V lost 4 bases and J lost 1 base. Germline V gives CDR1 SGHNT, CDR2 YYREEE (reference sequence). The CDR3 DNA reads as TGTGCCAGCAGCCGGGGACTAGATGGCACAGATACGCAGTATTTT. This sequence encodes CASSRGLDGTDTQYF.

This chain links TRBV13 with TRBJ2-3, with 12 nucleotides matching TRBD2. Trimming took 3 bases from V and 4 from J; bases not matched to a gene: 11. Germline lookup yields CDR1 PRHDT and CDR2 FYEKMQ (reference sequence). This CDR3 has 18 amino acids. CDR3 DNA sequence: TGTGCCAGCAGCTTCCCGCAGACTAGCGGGGGTGGAGCAGATACGCAGTATTTT. Protein: CASSFPQTSGGGADTQYF.

The chain is built from TRBV2 and TRBJ2-5, with TRBD2 matching over 10 bases. The CDR3 sequence is 15 residues long. Germline assignment: CDR1 SNHLY and CDR2 FYNNEI. Trimming took 5 bases from V and 1 from J; bases not matched to a gene: 4. The chain's CDR3 is CASSRTSGIQETQYF. For the CDR3, the DNA is TGTGCCAGCAGTAGGACTAGCGGCATCCAAGAGACCCAGTACTTC.

The chain joins TRBV3-1 (or the pseudogene TRBV3-2) to TRBJ2-5, with TRBD1 identical over 7 bases. V trimming: 1 base; J trimming: 5 bases; junction bases outside the gene matches: 7. The CDR3 covers 15 residues. Germline-derived CDR1 and CDR2 are LGHDT and YNNKEL (reference sequence). In DNA, the CDR3 is TGTGCCAGCAGCCAAGGGTCAGGGGGTACGGAGACCCAGTACTTC. It translates to CASSQGSGGTETQYF.

The chain is built from TRBV7-9 and TRBJ1-1, with D perhaps matching TRBD1 (5 bases). The V and J ends lost 2 bases and 2 bases respectively, with 12 bases between them. CDR1 is SEHNR and CDR2 is FQNEAQ in the germline V gene (reference sequence). The CDR3 is made up of 15 amino acids. The CDR3 nucleotides read TGTGCCAGCAGCTTAAGGGTGGGGGGTAACACTGAAGCTTTCTTT. Translation gives CASSLRVGGNTEAFF.

This clone was detected once. The chain uses TRBV6-5 and TRBJ1-1, with D perhaps TRBD1 (5 bases). The ends were cut back, 7 bases at V and 4 bases at J, with 16 bases in the middle. Germline V gives CDR1 MNHEY, CDR2 SVGAGI. The CDR3 consists of 14 residues. CDR3 in amino acids: CASTPGGWSTEAFF. The CDR3 nucleotides are TGTGCCAGCACTCCGGGGGGATGGTCCACTGAAGCTTTCTTT.

In its sample, this clone was seen a few times. For the CDR3, the DNA is TGTGCCAGTAGTGACCTGACATCTTACACTGAAGCTTTCTTT. It yields the protein CASSDLTSYTEAFF. The V gene is TRBV19, the J gene TRBJ1-1; D unclear. Looked up from germline, CDR1 is LNHDA and CDR2 is SQIVND (reference sequence). CDR3 length equals 14 residues. V lost 5 bases, J lost 3 bases, and 13 bases lay in between.

There are a few counts of this clone. This chain uses TRBV10-2 with TRBJ1-1, with a possible D match to TRBD1 (6 bases). Trimming cost V 4 bases and J 5 bases, with 11 bases left between them. Germline CDR1 is WSHSY and CDR2 is SAAADI. The CDR3 runs to 13 residues. The CDR3 DNA follows: TGCGCCAGCAGTGCAGGGGCTGTAACTGAAGCTTTCTTT. It encodes CASSAGAVTEAFF.

Points on this clone: Its ends do not fully match the called genes, so a read error is possible. The rearrangement links TRBV29-1 to TRBJ1-1; possible D gene TRBD1, 5 bases. In germline, CDR1 is SQVTM, CDR2 ANQGSEA. This CDR3 is built from 13 residues. The CDR3 DNA follows: TGCAGCGTCGAAGGACACTTGAACACTGAAGCTTTCTTT. Amino acid sequence: CSVEGHLNTEAFF.

V and J are TRBV19 and TRBJ1-3; TRBD1 matches 7 bases. The V gene's germline CDR1 is LNHDA and CDR2 SQIVND (reference sequence). This CDR3 has 15 amino acids. Trimming removed 7 bases from V and 0 bases from J; junction bases left unmatched: 6. The CDR3, as DNA: TGTGCCAGTAAACCACAGGGGTCCTCTGGAAACACCATATATTTT. Translation: CASKPQGSSGNTIYF.

This clone was seen more than once but under ten times. The V gene is TRBV18, the J gene TRBJ2-7; TRBD1 aligns across 11 bases. The CDR3 has 15 amino acids. Germline values: CDR1 KGHSH, CDR2 LQKENI. With 6 bases clipped from V and 4 bases from J, the junction kept 8 bases outside the gene matches. Here the CDR3 DNA reads TGTGCCAGCTCCGCGGGGACAGGGGGTTGGTACGAGCAGTACTTC. Amino acid sequence: CASSAGTGGWYEQYF.

The chain recombines TRBV19 with TRBJ1-5; D perhaps matches TRBD1 (5 bases). The V and J ends lost 6 bases and 4 bases respectively, with 19 bases between them. The CDR3 covers 16 residues. Germline V CDR1 and CDR2: LNHDA, SQIVND (reference sequence). CDR3 nucleotide sequence: TGTGCCAGTAGACCGGACATTGAGGCGGGGAATCAGCCCCAGCATTTT. It encodes CASRPDIEAGNQPQHF.

J is TRBJ1-2 and V is TRBV12-3 or TRBV12-4; tentative D call: TRBD1 (6 bases). CDR3 length: 13 residues. V lost 6 bases and J lost 4, with 12 bases in between. The CDR3 nucleotides read TGTGCCAGCAGCCAGGGGATAAGCTATGGCTACACCTTC. Protein: CASSQGISYGYTF.

For the CDR3, the DNA is TGTGCCAGCAGTTACTCAGACGGGAGCGATGGCTACACCTTC. It codes for CASSYSDGSDGYTF. The chain has TRBV6-6 and TRBJ1-2; D is uncertain. The length of the CDR3 is 14 residues. With 0 bases removed from V and 6 bases from J, the gap between germline ends came to 11 bases. Germline V lookup: CDR1 MNHNY, CDR2 SVGAGI (reference sequence).

This clone has just a few counts. DNA of the CDR3: TGTGCCAGCAGCAGACAGGGGTACAATTCACCCCTCCACTTT. Protein product: CASSRQGYNSPLHF. This chain joins TRBV7-3 and TRBJ1-6, with TRBD1 matching over 8 bases. The CDR3 length is 14 residues. Germline V gives CDR1 SGHTA, CDR2 FQGTGA. J lost 7 bases, V lost 5 bases, and 4 bases had no gene match.

J is TRBJ2-6 and V is TRBV27; no reliable D call. V was shortened by 0 bases and J by 6 bases, with 6 bases between the two germline ends. This CDR3 spans 14 amino acids. The germline gives CDR1 MNHEY, CDR2 SMNVEV (reference sequence). CDR3 residues: CASSLSWQANVLTF. DNA of the CDR3: TGTGCCAGCAGTTTATCCTGGCAGGCCAACGTCCTGACTTTC.

This clone was found once. V and J are TRBV5-4 and TRBJ2-7; a possible D gene is TRBD1 (6 bases). Deletions cut 3 bases from V and 6 bases from J, with 22 bases between. The germline gives CDR1 SGHNT, CDR2 YYREEE (reference sequence). The CDR3 extends over 16 amino acids. The DNA for the CDR3 is TGTGCCAGCAGCTGGGCCGGGACACAGTACCCCCGCGAGCAGTACTTC. It translates to CASSWAGTQYPREQYF.

The rearrangement uses TRBV10-3 and TRBJ1-2, with 8 bases fitting TRBD1. The CDR3 spans 15 residues. The ends lost 6 bases at V and 2 bases at J; junction bases unmatched: 8. The germline gives CDR1 ENHRY, CDR2 SYGVKD. The CDR3 sequence: CAIRGQGDSNYGYTF. The CDR3 DNA sequence: TGTGCCATCAGAGGACAGGGCGATTCCAACTATGGCTACACCTTC.

J is TRBJ2-3 and V is TRBV29-1; tentative D call: TRBD2 (5 bases). CDR3 length equals 15 residues. Germline V gives CDR1 SQVTM, CDR2 ANQGSEA. V dropped 6 bases and J dropped 1 base, with 17 bases sitting between them. The CDR3 loop reads CSVLQSRTGTDTQYF. The DNA of the CDR3 is TGCAGCGTCCTCCAATCTAGGACTGGCACAGATACGCAGTATTTT.

V is TRBV5-1 and J is TRBJ1-1; 8 bases match TRBD1. Germline CDR1 reads SGHRS; CDR2 reads YFSETQ. V trimming: 6 bases; J trimming: 1 base; junction bases outside the gene matches: 11. This CDR3 region has 16 residues. CDR3 residues: CASTEQGAATNTEAFF. For the CDR3, the DNA is TGCGCCAGCACTGAGCAGGGGGCAGCTACGAACACTGAAGCTTTCTTT.